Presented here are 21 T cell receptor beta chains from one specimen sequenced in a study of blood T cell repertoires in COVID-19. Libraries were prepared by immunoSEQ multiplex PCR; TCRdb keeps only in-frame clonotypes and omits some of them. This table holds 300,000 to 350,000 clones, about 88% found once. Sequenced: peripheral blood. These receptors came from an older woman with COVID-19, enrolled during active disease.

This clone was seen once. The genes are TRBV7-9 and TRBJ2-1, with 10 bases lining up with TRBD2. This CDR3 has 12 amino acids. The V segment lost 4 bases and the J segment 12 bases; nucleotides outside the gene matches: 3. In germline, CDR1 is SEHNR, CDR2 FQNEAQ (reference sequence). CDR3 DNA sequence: TGTGCCAGCAGCTCGATAGCGGGGGGGCAGTTCTTC. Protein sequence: CASSSIAGGQFF.

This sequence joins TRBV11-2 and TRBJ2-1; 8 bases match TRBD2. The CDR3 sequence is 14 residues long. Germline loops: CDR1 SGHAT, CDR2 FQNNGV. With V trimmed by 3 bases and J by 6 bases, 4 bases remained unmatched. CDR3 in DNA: TGTGCCAGCAGCTTGTCGGGGGGGCCCAATGAGCAGTTCTTC. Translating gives CASSLSGGPNEQFF.

The CDR3 nucleotides read TGTGCCAGCAGCCCCTGGACAGGTGGAAGTGACACTGAAGCTTTCTTT. It specifies CASSPWTGGSDTEAFF. The chain couples TRBV5-5 to TRBJ1-1, with 7 bases that match TRBD1. The CDR3 covers 16 residues. The trim removed 4 bases at V and 3 bases at J, leaving 12 bases unmatched. Germline V gene lookup returns CDR1 SGHKS and CDR2 YYEKEE (reference sequence).

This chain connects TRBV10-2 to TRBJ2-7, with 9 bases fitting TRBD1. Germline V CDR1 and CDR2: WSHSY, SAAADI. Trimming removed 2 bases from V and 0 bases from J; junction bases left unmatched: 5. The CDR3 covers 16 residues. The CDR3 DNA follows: TGCGCCAGCAGTGAGCCGGGACAGGGTACCTCCTACGAGCAGTACTTC. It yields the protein CASSEPGQGTSYEQYF.

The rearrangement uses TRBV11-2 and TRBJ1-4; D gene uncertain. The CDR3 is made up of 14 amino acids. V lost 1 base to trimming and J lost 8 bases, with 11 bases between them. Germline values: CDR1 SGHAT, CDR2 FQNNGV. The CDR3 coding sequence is TGTGCCAGCAGCTTAGCTTGGTCCGGGGAAAAACTGTTTTTT. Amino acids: CASSLAWSGEKLFF.

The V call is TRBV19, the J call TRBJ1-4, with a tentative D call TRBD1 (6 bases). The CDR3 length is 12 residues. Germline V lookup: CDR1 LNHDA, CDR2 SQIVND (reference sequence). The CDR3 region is CLGTGTYEKLFF. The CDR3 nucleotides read TGTCTGGGCACAGGGACATACGAAAAACTGTTTTTT.

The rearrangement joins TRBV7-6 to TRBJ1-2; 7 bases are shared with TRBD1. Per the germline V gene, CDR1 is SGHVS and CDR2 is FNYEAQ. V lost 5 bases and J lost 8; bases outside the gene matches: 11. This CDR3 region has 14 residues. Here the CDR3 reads CASSPEATGRGYTF. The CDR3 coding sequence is TGTGCCAGCAGCCCCGAAGCGACAGGGCGAGGCTACACCTTC.

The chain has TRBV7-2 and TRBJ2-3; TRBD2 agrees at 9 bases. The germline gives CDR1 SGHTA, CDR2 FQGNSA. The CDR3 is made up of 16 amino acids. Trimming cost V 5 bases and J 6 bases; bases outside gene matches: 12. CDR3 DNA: TGTGCCAGCAGCCCGCTTGGCGGGGGGGCCGTGGATACGCAGTATTTT. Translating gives CASSPLGGGAVDTQYF.

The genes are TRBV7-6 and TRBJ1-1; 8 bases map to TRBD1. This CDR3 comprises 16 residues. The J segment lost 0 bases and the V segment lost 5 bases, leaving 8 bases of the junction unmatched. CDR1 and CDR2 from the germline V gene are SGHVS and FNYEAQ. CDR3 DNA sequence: TGTGCCAGCAGCACCGGACAGGGAATGATGAACACTGAAGCTTTCTTT. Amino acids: CASSTGQGMMNTEAFF.

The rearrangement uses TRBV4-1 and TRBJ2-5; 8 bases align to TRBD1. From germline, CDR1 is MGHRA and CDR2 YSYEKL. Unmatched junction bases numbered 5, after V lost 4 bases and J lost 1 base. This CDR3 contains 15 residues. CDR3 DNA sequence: TGCGCCAGCAGCCGCATTACAGGGGGCCAAGAGACCCAGTACTTC. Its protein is CASSRITGGQETQYF.

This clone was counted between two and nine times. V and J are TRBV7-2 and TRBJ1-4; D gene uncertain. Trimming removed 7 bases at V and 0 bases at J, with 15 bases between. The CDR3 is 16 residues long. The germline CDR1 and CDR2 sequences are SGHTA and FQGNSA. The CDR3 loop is CASIPEGGATNEKLFF. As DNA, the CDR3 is TGTGCCAGCATACCCGAAGGTGGAGCAACTAATGAAAAACTGTTTTTT.

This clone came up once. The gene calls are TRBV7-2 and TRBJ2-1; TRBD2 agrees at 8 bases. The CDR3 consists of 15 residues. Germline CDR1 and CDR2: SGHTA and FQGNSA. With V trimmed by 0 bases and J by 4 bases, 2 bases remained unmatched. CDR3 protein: CASSLARGAYNEQFF. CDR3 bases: TGTGCCAGCAGCTTAGCGCGGGGGGCATACAATGAGCAGTTCTTC.

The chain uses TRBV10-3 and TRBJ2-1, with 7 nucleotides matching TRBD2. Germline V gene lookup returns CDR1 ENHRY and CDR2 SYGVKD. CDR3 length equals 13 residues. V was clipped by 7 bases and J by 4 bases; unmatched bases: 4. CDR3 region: CAITRGEYNEQFF. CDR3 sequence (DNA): TGTGCCATCACCCGGGGGGAATACAATGAGCAGTTCTTC.

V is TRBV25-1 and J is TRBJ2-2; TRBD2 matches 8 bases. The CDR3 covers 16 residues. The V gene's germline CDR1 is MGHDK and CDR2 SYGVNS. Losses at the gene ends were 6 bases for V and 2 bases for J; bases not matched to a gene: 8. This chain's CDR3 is CASSLRTSGNTGELFF. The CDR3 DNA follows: TGTGCCAGCAGCCTTAGAACTAGCGGTAACACCGGGGAGCTGTTTTTT.

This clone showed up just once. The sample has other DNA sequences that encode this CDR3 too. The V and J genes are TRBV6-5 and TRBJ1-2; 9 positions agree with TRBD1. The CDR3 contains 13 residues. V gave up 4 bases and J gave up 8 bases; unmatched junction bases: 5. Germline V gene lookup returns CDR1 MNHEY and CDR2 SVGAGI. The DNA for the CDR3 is TGTGCCAGCAGTTCGAACAGGGGGCTAGGCTACACCTTC. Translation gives CASSSNRGLGYTF.

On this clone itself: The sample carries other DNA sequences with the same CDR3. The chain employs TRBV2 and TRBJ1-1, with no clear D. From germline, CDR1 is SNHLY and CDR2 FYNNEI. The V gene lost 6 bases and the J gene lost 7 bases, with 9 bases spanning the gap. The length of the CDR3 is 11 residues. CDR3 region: CASSPPGEAFF. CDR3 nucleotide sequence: TGTGCCAGCAGCCCCCCCGGTGAAGCTTTCTTT.

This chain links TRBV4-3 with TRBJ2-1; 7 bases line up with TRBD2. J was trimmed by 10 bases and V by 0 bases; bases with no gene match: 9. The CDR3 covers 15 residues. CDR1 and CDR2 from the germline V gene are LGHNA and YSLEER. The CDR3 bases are TGCGCCAGCAGCCAAGATTTCGGACTGGGGGGGGAGCAGTTCTTC. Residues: CASSQDFGLGGEQFF.

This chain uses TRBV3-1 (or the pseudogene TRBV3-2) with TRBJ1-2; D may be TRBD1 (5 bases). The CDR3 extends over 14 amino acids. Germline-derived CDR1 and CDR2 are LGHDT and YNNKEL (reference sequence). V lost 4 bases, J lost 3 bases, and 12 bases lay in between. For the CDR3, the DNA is TGTGCCAGCAGCCCCCTTGGACAAGACTATGGCTACACCTTC. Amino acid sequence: CASSPLGQDYGYTF.

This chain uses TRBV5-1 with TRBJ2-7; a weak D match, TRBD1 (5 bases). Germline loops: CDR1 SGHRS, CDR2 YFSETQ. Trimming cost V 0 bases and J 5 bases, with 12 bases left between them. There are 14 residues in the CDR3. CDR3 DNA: TGCGCCAGCAGCTTGGGGCAGGGAAGCGACGAGCAGTACTTC. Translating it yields CASSLGQGSDEQYF.

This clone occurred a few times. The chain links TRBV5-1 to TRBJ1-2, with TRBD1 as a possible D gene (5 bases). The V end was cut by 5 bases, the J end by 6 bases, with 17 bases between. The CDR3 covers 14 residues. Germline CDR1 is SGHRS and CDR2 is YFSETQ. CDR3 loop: CASSIGAGLNGYTF. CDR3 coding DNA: TGCGCCAGCAGTATTGGCGCAGGGTTGAATGGCTACACCTTC. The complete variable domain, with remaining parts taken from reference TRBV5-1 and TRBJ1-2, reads KAGVTQTPRYLIKTRGQQVTLSCSPISGHRSVSWYQQTPGQGLQFLFEYFSETQRNKGNFPGRFSGRQFSNSRSEMNVSTLELGDSALYLCASSIGAGLNGYTFGSGTRLTVV.

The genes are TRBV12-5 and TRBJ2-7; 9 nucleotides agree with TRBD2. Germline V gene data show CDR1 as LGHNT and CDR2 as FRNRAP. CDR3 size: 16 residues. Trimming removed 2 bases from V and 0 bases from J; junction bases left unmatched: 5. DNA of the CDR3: TGTGCTAGTGGTTTGCACCCAGCGGGGGGCTCCTACGAGCAGTACTTC. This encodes CASGLHPAGGSYEQYF.